These T cell receptor beta chains were read from a single sample in a study of cytomegalovirus exposure and HLA in healthy donors. Sequencing was performed with immunoSEQ multiplex PCR; in TCRdb, only in-frame clones are kept and a portion is missing. The sample lists roughly 130,000 clones; 61% were seen once. Sequencing used PBMCs. These receptors originate from a male donor in good health and CMV-seronegative. CDR3s include the opening cysteine and the closing phenylalanine or tryptophan. D genes are given only for firm matches. Expanded clones get a size class; other rows say once, few or many, or leave the size out.

length: 14; size: once; V: TRBV5-5; J: TRBJ2-2; D: .; CDR3: CASSWTANTGELFF; DNA: TGTGCCAGCAGTTGGACAGCGAACACCGGGGAGCTGTTTTTT
length: 15; size: .; V: TRBV4-3; J: TRBJ2-1; D: .; CDR3: CASSQAGAQYNEQFF; DNA: TGCGCCAGCAGCCAAGCAGGGGCCCAATACAATGAGCAGTTCTTC
length: 16; size: .; V: TRBV2; J: TRBJ1-1; D: .; CDR3: CASRHRTGHLNTEAFF; DNA: TGTGCCAGCAGGCACAGAACGGGACACCTGAACACTGAAGCTTTCTTT
length: 17; size: .; V: TRBV19; J: TRBJ1-5; D: TRBD1; CDR3: CASSVTGVSLRGQAQHF; DNA: TGTGCCAGTAGCGTGACAGGGGTATCTTTACGGGGCCAGGCCCAGCATTTT
length: 18; size: few; V: TRBV28; J: TRBJ1-5; D: TRBD1; CDR3: CASSLGTGSGRGNQPQHF; DNA: TGTGCCAGCAGTTTGGGGACAGGGAGCGGTCGGGGCAATCAGCCCCAGCATTTT
length: 16; size: .; V: TRBV28; J: TRBJ1-6; D: .; CDR3: CASSGVPGLRRTPLHF; DNA: TGTGCCAGCAGTGGGGTTCCGGGACTCAGGAGGACACCCCTCCACTTT
length: 14; size: few; V: TRBV27; J: TRBJ2-2; D: .; CDR3: CASSTGTNTGELFF; DNA: TGTGCCAGCAGTACAGGGACGAACACCGGGGAGCTGTTTTTT
length: 13; size: once; V: TRBV5-4; J: TRBJ2-1; D: .; CDR3: CASSPGSYNEQFF; DNA: TGTGCCAGCAGCCCAGGGTCCTACAATGAGCAGTTCTTC
length: 16; size: .; V: TRBV14; J: TRBJ2-1; D: TRBD1; CDR3: CASSRLGQGSYNEQFF; DNA: TGTGCCAGCAGCCGCCTGGGACAGGGCTCCTACAATGAGCAGTTCTTC
length: 17; size: .; V: TRBV5-6; J: TRBJ2-7; D: TRBD2; CDR3: CASSPGLAGVFSYEQYF; DNA: TGTGCCAGCAGCCCGGGACTAGCGGGGGTCTTTTCCTACGAGCAGTACTTC
length: 13; size: few; V: TRBV5-1; J: TRBJ2-5; D: .; CDR3: CASSLGQGETQYF; DNA: TGCGCCAGCAGCTTGGGTCAGGGAGAGACCCAGTACTTC
length: 14; size: .; V: TRBV7-6; J: TRBJ2-5; D: TRBD2; CDR3: CASSFRGGWETQYF; DNA: TGTGCCAGCAGCTTTCGGGGGGGGTGGGAGACCCAGTACTTC
length: 16; size: .; V: TRBV7-2; J: TRBJ2-7; D: .; CDR3: CASSVDLHGGYYEQYF; DNA: TGTGCCAGCAGCGTAGACCTTCACGGGGGATACTACGAGCAGTACTTC
length: 16; size: .; V: TRBV27; J: TRBJ2-2; D: TRBD1; CDR3: CASSFRDRRVTGELFF; DNA: TGTGCCAGCAGTTTCCGGGACAGGCGGGTCACCGGGGAGCTGTTTTTT
length: 13; size: .; V: TRBV30; J: TRBJ1-1; D: .; CDR3: CAWSIAMNTEAFF; DNA: TGTGCCTGGAGTATCGCTATGAACACTGAAGCTTTCTTT
length: 13; size: .; V: TRBV11-2; J: TRBJ2-3; D: .; CDR3: CASSLADRDTQYF; DNA: TGTGCCAGCAGCTTAGCGGACAGAGATACGCAGTATTTT
length: 15; size: few; V: TRBV4-1; J: TRBJ2-7; D: TRBD1; CDR3: CASRQNRGSSYEQYF; DNA: TGCGCCAGCAGACAAAACAGGGGTAGCTCCTACGAGCAGTACTTC
length: 13; size: .; V: TRBV28; J: TRBJ1-5; D: .; CDR3: CASSFSSNQPQHF; DNA: TGTGCCAGCAGTTTCTCCAGCAATCAGCCCCAGCATTTT
length: 16; size: few; V: TRBV18; J: TRBJ1-2; D: TRBD1; CDR3: CASTPDRGRGIYGYTF; DNA: TGTGCCAGCACCCCGGACAGGGGGCGAGGAATCTATGGCTACACCTTC
length: 15; size: .; V: TRBV13; J: TRBJ1-1; D: .; CDR3: CASSPLGHKNTEAFF; DNA: TGTGCCAGCAGCCCATTGGGACATAAAAACACTGAAGCTTTCTTT
length: 17; size: few; V: TRBV7-9; J: TRBJ2-1; D: .; CDR3: CASSSIFEGATYNEQFF; DNA: TGTGCCAGCAGCTCCATTTTTGAGGGTGCCACCTACAATGAGCAGTTCTTC
length: 13; size: .; V: TRBV2; J: TRBJ1-2; D: .; CDR3: CASSDRREDGYTF; DNA: TGTGCCAGCAGTGACAGGCGGGAGGATGGCTACACCTTC
length: 16; size: .; V: TRBV5-1; J: TRBJ1-6; D: .; CDR3: CASSLVGSSYNSPLHF; DNA: TGCGCCAGCAGCTTGGTTGGGAGCTCCTATAATTCACCCCTCCACTTT
length: 15; size: .; V: TRBV5-1; J: TRBJ2-7; D: TRBD2; CDR3: CASSTGGGAYYEQYF; DNA: TGCGCCAGCAGCACCGGCGGGGGGGCGTACTACGAGCAGTACTTC
length: 14; size: .; V: TRBV5-1; J: TRBJ1-1; D: .; CDR3: CASSSGHGGTEAFF; DNA: TGCGCCAGCAGCTCGGGACACGGCGGGACTGAAGCTTTCTTT
length: 17; size: few; V: TRBV7-6; J: TRBJ1-4; D: TRBD1; CDR3: CASSSDPGQAFSEKLFF; DNA: TGTGCCAGCAGCTCCGACCCCGGACAGGCTTTCTCTGAAAAACTGTTTTTT
length: 18; size: .; V: TRBV19; J: TRBJ2-4; D: .; CDR3: CASSTGYRSTLAKNIQYF; DNA: TGTGCCAGTAGCACTGGATACAGGTCAACGCTAGCCAAAAACATTCAGTACTTC
length: 17; size: .; V: TRBV15; J: TRBJ2-7; D: TRBD1; CDR3: CATSRDRSGTGGYEQYF; DNA: TGTGCCACCAGCAGAGATCGTTCCGGGACAGGGGGCTACGAGCAGTACTTC
length: 14; size: .; V: TRBV29-1; J: TRBJ2-5; D: TRBD2; CDR3: CSSAGGRGWETQYF; DNA: TGCAGCTCAGCGGGGGGGCGGGGTTGGGAGACCCAGTACTTC
length: 14; size: few; V: TRBV30; J: TRBJ2-7; D: TRBD1; CDR3: CAWSGGTGGREQYF; DNA: TGTGCCTGGAGCGGCGGGACAGGGGGTCGCGAGCAGTACTTC
length: 15; size: once; V: TRBV4-2; J: TRBJ1-1; D: TRBD1; CDR3: CASSQDRSGWTEAFF; DNA: TGTGCCAGCAGCCAGGACAGGTCGGGTTGGACTGAAGCTTTCTTT
length: 14; size: few; V: TRBV5-6; J: TRBJ2-4; D: TRBD1; CDR3: CASRGTGGENIQYF; DNA: TGTGCCAGCAGGGGGACAGGGGGCGAAAACATTCAGTACTTC
length: 18; size: once; V: TRBV28; J: TRBJ1-6; D: .; CDR3: CASSPDRDASSYNSPLHF; DNA: TGTGCCAGCAGCCCGGACAGAGACGCGAGCTCCTATAATTCACCCCTCCACTTT
length: 13; size: .; V: TRBV29-1; J: TRBJ2-1; D: .; CDR3: CSVEVGGGGEQFF; DNA: TGCAGCGTTGAAGTGGGGGGGGGCGGTGAGCAGTTCTTC
length: 13; size: .; V: TRBV5-1; J: TRBJ1-1; D: .; CDR3: CASSYNRNTEAFF; DNA: TGCGCCAGCAGCTACAACAGGAACACTGAAGCTTTCTTT
length: 15; size: few; V: TRBV6-6; J: TRBJ1-2; D: .; CDR3: CASSPPGVANYGYTF; DNA: TGTGCCAGCAGTCCGCCGGGGGTAGCTAACTATGGCTACACCTTC
length: 15; size: .; V: TRBV2; J: TRBJ2-7; D: TRBD1; CDR3: CASRAMTGGSYEQYF; DNA: TGTGCCAGCAGAGCTATGACAGGGGGCTCCTACGAGCAGTACTTC
length: 17; size: .; V: TRBV5-1; J: TRBJ2-7; D: TRBD2; CDR3: CASSPPPPGGNVYEQYF; DNA: TGCGCCAGCAGTCCACCCCCCCCGGGGGGAAACGTCTACGAGCAGTACTTC
length: 15; size: .; V: TRBV4-3; J: TRBJ1-2; D: TRBD1; CDR3: CASSQQGAYYYGYPF; DNA: TGCGCCAGCAGCCAGCAGGGGGCGTACTACTATGGCTACCCCTTC
length: 15; size: .; V: TRBV19; J: TRBJ2-3; D: TRBD2; CDR3: CASSQAGDGTDTQYF; DNA: TGTGCCAGTAGTCAAGCGGGGGACGGCACAGATACGCAGTATTTT
length: 17; size: few; V: TRBV9; J: TRBJ2-5; D: TRBD1; CDR3: CASSVGDRVFRQETQYF; DNA: TGTGCCAGCAGCGTAGGGGACAGGGTATTTCGCCAAGAGACCCAGTACTTC
length: 13; size: .; V: TRBV7-7; J: TRBJ2-5; D: .; CDR3: CASSLEREETQYF; DNA: TGTGCTAGCAGCTTAGAAAGGGAGGAGACCCAGTACTTC
length: 16; size: .; V: TRBV5-1; J: TRBJ1-1; D: TRBD1; CDR3: CASSTGTGSRNTEAFF; DNA: TGCGCCAGCAGCACCGGGACAGGCAGTCGGAACACTGAAGCTTTCTTT
length: 14; size: few; V: TRBV7-3; J: TRBJ2-3; D: TRBD1; CDR3: CASSLATGTDTQYF; DNA: TGTGCCAGCAGCTTAGCGACAGGGACGGATACGCAGTATTTT
length: 13; size: .; V: TRBV4-3; J: TRBJ2-5; D: .; CDR3: CASSQDIRGTQYF; DNA: TGCGCCAGCAGCCAGGACATAAGGGGGACCCAGTACTTC
length: 13; size: .; V: TRBV5-6; J: TRBJ2-1; D: .; CDR3: CASSFSLKNEQFF; DNA: TGTGCCAGCAGCTTTTCCCTAAAGAATGAGCAGTTCTTC
length: 16; size: .; V: TRBV5-8; J: TRBJ2-1; D: .; CDR3: CASSLDLGTAYNEQFF; DNA: TGTGCCAGCAGCTTGGACTTAGGGACTGCCTACAATGAGCAGTTCTTC
length: 13; size: medium-sized; V: TRBV5-6; J: TRBJ1-2; D: .; CDR3: CASSLSRYYGYTF; DNA: TGTGCCAGCAGCTTGTCGCGGTACTATGGCTACACCTTC
length: 14; size: once; V: TRBV7-9; J: TRBJ1-1; D: .; CDR3: CASSLMGGSTEAFF; DNA: TGTGCCAGCAGCTTAATGGGGGGAAGCACTGAAGCTTTCTTT
length: 16; size: .; V: TRBV4-1; J: TRBJ2-7; D: TRBD1; CDR3: CASSQMPGQVSYEQYF; DNA: TGCGCCAGCAGCCAAATGCCGGGACAGGTCTCCTACGAGCAGTACTTC
length: 14; size: .; V: TRBV7-2; J: TRBJ1-4; D: TRBD1; CDR3: CASSRQGQREKLFF; DNA: TGTGCCAGCAGTCGACAGGGGCAGCGTGAAAAACTGTTTTTT
length: 15; size: .; V: TRBV7-3; J: TRBJ2-5; D: TRBD2; CDR3: CASSFQGTSAETQYF; DNA: TGTGCCAGCAGCTTTCAAGGGACTAGCGCAGAGACCCAGTACTTC
length: 13; size: .; V: TRBV18; J: TRBJ1-1; D: .; CDR3: CASSAMGSTEAFF; DNA: TGCGCCAGCTCAGCGATGGGGAGCACTGAAGCTTTCTTT
length: 18; size: .; V: TRBV4-3; J: TRBJ2-3; D: TRBD2; CDR3: CASSHDPSGGLSTDTQYF; DNA: TGCGCCAGCAGCCACGACCCTAGCGGGGGACTTAGCACAGATACGCAGTATTTT
length: 15; size: .; V: TRBV28; J: TRBJ2-2; D: .; CDR3: CASRPGDWNTGELFF; DNA: TGTGCCAGCCGCCCAGGGGATTGGAACACCGGGGAGCTGTTTTTT